This is a list of T cell receptor beta chains from one sample in a study of cytomegalovirus exposure and HLA in healthy donors. Measured with immunoSEQ multiplex PCR; TCRdb has only the in-frame clones, and not every one. Of some 190,000 clones listed, over 70% are singletons. Input material: PBMCs. These receptors were taken from a woman in her late teens or twenties in good health and CMV-seronegative. Each CDR3 is given with its conserved first and last residue. Fields, in order: D gene, V gene, J gene, clone size, CDR3 protein, CDR3 DNA. A D gene is named only where the DNA matches it firmly. Size is omitted from some rows. Given values are once, few, many or a class for expanded clones.

TRBD1,TRBV6-5,TRBJ1-6,.,CASSKSGTGRSPLHF,TGTGCCAGCAGTAAAAGCGGGACAGGTAGATCACCCCTCCACTTT
.,TRBV7-9,TRBJ2-6,.,CASSLRQGEAGANVLTF,TGTGCCAGCAGCCTGAGACAAGGGGAGGCAGGGGCCAACGTCCTGACTTTC
.,TRBV29-1,TRBJ2-3,.,CSVAPTGSDTQYF,TGCAGCGTGGCACCTACAGGGTCAGATACGCAGTATTTT
.,TRBV10-1,TRBJ2-7,.,CASSEKPDSLSYEQYF,TGCGCCAGCAGTGAGAAACCAGACTCACTATCCTACGAGCAGTACTTC
.,TRBV7-9,TRBJ2-7,.,CASSLGGHYEQYF,TGTGCCAGCAGCTTAGGGGGACACTACGAGCAGTACTTC
TRBD1,TRBV6-6,TRBJ1-5,.,CASSYGGTGAQPQHF,TGTGCCAGCAGTTACGGGGGGACAGGGGCTCAGCCCCAGCATTTT
TRBD1,TRBV18,TRBJ1-5,.,CASSNPGRQGWSSNQPQHF,TGTGCCAGCTCAAACCCGGGCCGACAGGGCTGGAGTAGCAATCAGCCCCAGCATTTT
.,TRBV29-1,TRBJ1-1,.,CSSKVGQDTEAFF,TGCAGCTCCAAAGTGGGGCAGGACACTGAAGCTTTCTTT
.,TRBV4-1,TRBJ1-1,.,CASTTGGLPTEAFF,TGCGCCAGCACTACGGGGGGGTTACCCACTGAAGCTTTCTTT
TRBD2,TRBV5-6,TRBJ2-1,.,CASSWVSGGVDNEQFF,TGTGCCAGCAGCTGGGTTAGCGGGGGGGTCGACAATGAGCAGTTCTTC
.,TRBV7-2,TRBJ2-7,.,CASSPKGGRGYEQYF,TGTGCCAGCAGCCCGAAAGGGGGACGGGGCTACGAGCAGTACTTC
.,TRBV5-1,TRBJ1-3,.,CASSLGHNSGNTIYF,TGCGCCAGCAGCTTGGGACATAACTCTGGAAACACCATATATTTT
.,TRBV7-2,TRBJ2-3,once,CASSFFGGGQMDTQYF,TGTGCCAGCAGCTTTTTTGGCGGGGGCCAGATGGATACGCAGTATTTT
.,TRBV10-1,TRBJ1-1,.,CASSKSGQGNTEAFF,TGCGCCAGCTCCAAAAGCGGGCAGGGGAACACTGAAGCTTTCTTT
TRBD1,TRBV9,TRBJ2-1,once,CASSDGTDGVDEQFF,TGTGCCAGCAGCGACGGGACAGACGGGGTCGATGAGCAGTTCTTC